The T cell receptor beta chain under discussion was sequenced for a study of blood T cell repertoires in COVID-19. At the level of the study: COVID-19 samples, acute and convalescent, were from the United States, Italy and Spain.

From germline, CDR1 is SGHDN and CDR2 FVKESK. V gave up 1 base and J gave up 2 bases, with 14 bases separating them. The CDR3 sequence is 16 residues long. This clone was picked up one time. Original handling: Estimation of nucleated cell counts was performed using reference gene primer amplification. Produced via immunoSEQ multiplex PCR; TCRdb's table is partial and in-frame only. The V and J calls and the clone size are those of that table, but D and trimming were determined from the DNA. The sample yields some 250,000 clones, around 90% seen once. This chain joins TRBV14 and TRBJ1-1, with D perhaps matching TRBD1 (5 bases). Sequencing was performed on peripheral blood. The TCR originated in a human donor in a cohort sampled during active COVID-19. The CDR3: CASSQVGTGANTEAFF. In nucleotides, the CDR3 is TGTGCCAGCAGCCAAGTGGGAACTGGGGCAAACACTGAAGCTTTCTTT.